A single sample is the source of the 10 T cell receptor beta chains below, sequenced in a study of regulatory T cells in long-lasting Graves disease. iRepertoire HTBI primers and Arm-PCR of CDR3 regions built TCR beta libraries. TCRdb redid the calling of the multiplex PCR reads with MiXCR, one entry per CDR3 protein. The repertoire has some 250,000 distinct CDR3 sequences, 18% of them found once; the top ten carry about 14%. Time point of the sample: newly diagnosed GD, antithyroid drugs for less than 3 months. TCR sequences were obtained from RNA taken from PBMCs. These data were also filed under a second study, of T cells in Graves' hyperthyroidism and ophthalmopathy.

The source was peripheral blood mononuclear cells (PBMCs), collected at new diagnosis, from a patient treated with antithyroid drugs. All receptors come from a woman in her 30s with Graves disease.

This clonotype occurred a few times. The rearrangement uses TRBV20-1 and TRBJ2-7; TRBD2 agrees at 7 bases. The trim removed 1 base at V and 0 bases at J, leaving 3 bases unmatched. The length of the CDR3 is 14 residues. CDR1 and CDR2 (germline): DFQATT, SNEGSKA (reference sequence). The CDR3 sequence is CSARVASGSYEQYF. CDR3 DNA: TGCAGTGCTAGAGTGGCTAGCGGCTCCTACGAGCAGTACTTC.

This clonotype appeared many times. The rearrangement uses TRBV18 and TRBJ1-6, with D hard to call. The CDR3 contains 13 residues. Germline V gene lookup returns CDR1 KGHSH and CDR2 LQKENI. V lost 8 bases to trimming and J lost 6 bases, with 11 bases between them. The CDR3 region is CASSSAFNSPLHF. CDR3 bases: TGTGCCAGCAGTTCGGCCTTTAATTCACCCCTCCACTTT. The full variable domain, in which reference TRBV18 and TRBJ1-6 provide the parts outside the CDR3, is NAGVMQNPRHLVRRRGQEARLRCSPMKGHSHVYWYRQLPEEGLKFMVYLQKENIIDESGMPKERFSAEFPKEGPSILRIQQVVRGDSAAYFCASSSAFNSPLHFGNGTRLTVT.

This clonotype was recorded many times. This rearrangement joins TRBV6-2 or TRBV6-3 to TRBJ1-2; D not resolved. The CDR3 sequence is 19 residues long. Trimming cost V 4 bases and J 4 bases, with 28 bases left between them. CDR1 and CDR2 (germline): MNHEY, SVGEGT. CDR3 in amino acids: CASSSAAALGYKMTYGYTF. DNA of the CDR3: TGTGCCAGCAGTTCGGCCGCTGCGTTGGGATATAAGATGACCTATGGCTACACCTTC.

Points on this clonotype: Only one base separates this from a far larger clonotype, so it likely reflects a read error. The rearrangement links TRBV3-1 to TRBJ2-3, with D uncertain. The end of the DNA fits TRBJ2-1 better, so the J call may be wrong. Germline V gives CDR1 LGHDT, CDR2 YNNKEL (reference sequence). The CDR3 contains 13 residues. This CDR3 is CASSQSRVKEQFF. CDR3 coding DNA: TGTGCCAGCAGCCAAAGTAGGGTGAAGGAGCAGTTCTTC.

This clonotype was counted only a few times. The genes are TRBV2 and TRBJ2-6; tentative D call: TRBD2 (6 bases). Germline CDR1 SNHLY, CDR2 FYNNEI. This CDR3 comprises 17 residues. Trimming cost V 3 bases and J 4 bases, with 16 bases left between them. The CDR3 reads CASSDPRRRAGANVLTF. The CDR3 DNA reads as TGTGCCAGCAGTGACCCGAGACGGAGGGCCGGGGCCAACGTCCTGACTTTC.

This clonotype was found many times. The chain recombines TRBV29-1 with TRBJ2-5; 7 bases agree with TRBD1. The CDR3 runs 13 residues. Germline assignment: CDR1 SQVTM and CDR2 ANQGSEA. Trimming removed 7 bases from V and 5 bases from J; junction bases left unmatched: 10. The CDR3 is CSGLTGARETQYF. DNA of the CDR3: TGCAGCGGACTAACAGGGGCTCGGGAGACCCAGTACTTC.

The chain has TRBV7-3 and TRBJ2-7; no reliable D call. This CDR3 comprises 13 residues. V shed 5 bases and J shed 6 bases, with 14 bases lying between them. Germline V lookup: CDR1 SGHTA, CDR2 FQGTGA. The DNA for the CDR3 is TGTGCCAGCAGCGAGGCCGACTTGAGCGAGCAGTACTTC. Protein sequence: CASSEADLSEQYF.

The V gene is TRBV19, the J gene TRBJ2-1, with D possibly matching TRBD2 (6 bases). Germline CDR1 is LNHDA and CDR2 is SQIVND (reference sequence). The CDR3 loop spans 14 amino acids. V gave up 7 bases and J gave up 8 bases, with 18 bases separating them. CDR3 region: CASNYGGSSDEQFF. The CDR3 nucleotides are TGTGCCAGTAACTACGGGGGTTCCAGCGATGAGCAGTTCTTC.

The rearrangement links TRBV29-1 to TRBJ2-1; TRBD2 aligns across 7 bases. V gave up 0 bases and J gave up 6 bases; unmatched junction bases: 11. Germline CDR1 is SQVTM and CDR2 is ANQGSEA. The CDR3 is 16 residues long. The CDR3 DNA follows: TGCAGCGTTGAAGACAATTCCGGACTAGAAGCCAATGAGCAGTTCTTC. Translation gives CSVEDNSGLEANEQFF.

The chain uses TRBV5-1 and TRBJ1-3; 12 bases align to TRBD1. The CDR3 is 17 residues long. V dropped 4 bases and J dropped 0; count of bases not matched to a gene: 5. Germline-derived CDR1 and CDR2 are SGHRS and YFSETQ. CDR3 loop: CASSLGTGGPSGNTIYF. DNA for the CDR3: TGCGCCAGCAGCCTCGGGACAGGGGGCCCCTCTGGAAACACCATATATTTT. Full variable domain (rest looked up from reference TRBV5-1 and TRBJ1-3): KAGVTQTPRYLIKTRGQQVTLSCSPISGHRSVSWYQQTPGQGLQFLFEYFSETQRNKGNFPGRFSGRQFSNSRSEMNVSTLELGDSALYLCASSLGTGGPSGNTIYFGEGSWLTVV.